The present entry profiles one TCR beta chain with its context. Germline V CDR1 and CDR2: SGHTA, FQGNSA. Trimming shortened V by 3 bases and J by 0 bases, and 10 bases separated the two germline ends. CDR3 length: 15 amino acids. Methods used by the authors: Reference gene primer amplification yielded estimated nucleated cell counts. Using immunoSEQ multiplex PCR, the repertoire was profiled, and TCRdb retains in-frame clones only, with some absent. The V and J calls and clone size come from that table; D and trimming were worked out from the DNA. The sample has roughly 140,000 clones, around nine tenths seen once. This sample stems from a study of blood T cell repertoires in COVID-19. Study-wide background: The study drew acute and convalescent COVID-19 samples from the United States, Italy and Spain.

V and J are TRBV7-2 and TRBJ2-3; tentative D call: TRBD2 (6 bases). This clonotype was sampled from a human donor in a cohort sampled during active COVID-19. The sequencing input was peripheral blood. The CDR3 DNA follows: TGTGCCAGCAGCTTTTTGGGACTTAGCACAGATACGCAGTATTTT. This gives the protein CASSFLGLSTDTQYF.